The next 11 T cell receptor beta chains were all read from a single sample in a study of T cell responses to AZD1222 COVID-19 vaccine. Repertoires were generated with immunoSEQ multiplex PCR, while TCRdb's copy carries only in-frame clones and drops some. The top ten hold under 3.5% of the sample, which has tens of thousands of clones, roughly 90% seen once. Material: peripheral blood, obtained 28 days after the second AZD1222 dose. All receptors derive from an adult who received the AZD1222 COVID-19 vaccine.

V usage is TRBV6-5 and J usage is TRBJ2-5; TRBD1 aligns across 7 bases. V lost 6 bases, J lost 0 bases, and 4 bases stayed unmatched. Per the germline V gene, CDR1 is MNHEY and CDR2 is SVGAGI. The length of the CDR3 is 14 residues. CDR3 DNA sequence: TGTGCCAGCAGCCGAGACAGGGACCAAGAGACCCAGTACTTC. The encoded protein is CASSRDRDQETQYF.

The V and J genes are TRBV6-1 and TRBJ1-1; D remains unclear. Germline CDR1 and CDR2: MNHNS and SASEGT. The CDR3 consists of 14 residues. The V gene lost 2 bases and the J gene lost 0 bases, with 7 bases spanning the gap. CDR3 in DNA: TGTGCCAGCAGTGAACAGGCACTGAACACTGAAGCTTTCTTT. It yields the protein CASSEQALNTEAFF.

This clone came up a few times. Other DNA sequences from this sample encode an identical CDR3 as well. The rearrangement links TRBV11-2 to TRBJ2-2, with D hard to call. The CDR3 has 13 amino acids. V was trimmed by 3 bases and J by 0 bases, leaving 2 bases between them. The germline gives CDR1 SGHAT, CDR2 FQNNGV. In DNA form, the CDR3 reads TGTGCCAGCAGCTTTACGAACACCGGGGAGCTGTTTTTT. Its protein product is CASSFTNTGELFF.

This chain joins TRBV4-2 and TRBJ2-3, with 10 bases lining up with TRBD1. The germline V gene has CDR1 LGHNA and CDR2 YNFKEQ. The CDR3 has 18 residues. Trimming cost V 3 bases and J 0 bases; bases outside gene matches: 9. The CDR3 is CASSHSRDRGLSTDTQYF. The CDR3 bases are TGTGCCAGCAGCCATTCCCGGGACAGGGGCCTAAGCACAGATACGCAGTATTTT.

The J gene is TRBJ1-1, the V gene TRBV6-6; weak D call: TRBD1 (6 bases). Germline CDR1 is MNHNY and CDR2 is SVGAGI (reference sequence). This CDR3 comprises 15 residues. V was shortened by 4 bases and J by 1 base, with 13 bases between the two germline ends. The CDR3 DNA reads TGTGCCAGCAGTTCTACCGGGACAAGGAACACTGAAGCTTTCTTT. It encodes CASSSTGTRNTEAFF.

V gene TRBV29-1 combines with J gene TRBJ1-4, with 8 nucleotides matching TRBD1. Germline V lookup: CDR1 SQVTM, CDR2 ANQGSEA. Trimming cost V 3 bases and J 8 bases; bases outside gene matches: 11. This CDR3 is built from 15 residues. The CDR3 sequence is CSVEGTGTSEEKLFF. Here the CDR3 DNA reads TGCAGCGTTGAGGGGACAGGAACGTCGGAAGAAAAACTGTTTTTT. Full variable domain (missing parts from reference TRBV29-1 and TRBJ1-4): SAVISQKPSRDICQRGTSLTIQCQVDSQVTMMFWYRQQPGQSLTLIATANQGSEATYESGFVIDKFPISRPNLTFSTLTVSNMSPEDSSIYLCSVEGTGTSEEKLFFGSGTQLSVL.

The chain employs TRBV3-1 (or the pseudogene TRBV3-2) and TRBJ2-2; the D gene is possibly TRBD1 (5 bases). Germline CDR1 LGHDT, CDR2 YNNKEL (reference sequence). The V and J ends lost 2 bases and 2 bases respectively, with 18 bases between them. The CDR3 is made up of 18 amino acids. CDR3 sequence (DNA): TGTGCCAGCAGCCAATCCAGTTTAAGGGGAAAAAACACCGGGGAGCTGTTTTTT. It yields the protein CASSQSSLRGKNTGELFF.

V usage is TRBV11-2 and J usage is TRBJ2-7; D call uncertain. The CDR3 length is 14 residues. V gave up 1 base and J gave up 4 bases, with 11 bases separating them. Germline CDR1 reads SGHAT; CDR2 reads FQNNGV. The CDR3 DNA is TGTGCCAGCAGCTTAGGGGCTCACCCATACGAGCAGTACTTC. Its protein product is CASSLGAHPYEQYF.

This clone was observed a handful of times. CDR3 residues: CASSLGTGANQPQHF. DNA of the CDR3: TGTGCCAGCAGCTTAGGTACAGGCGCTAATCAGCCCCAGCATTTT. The chain carries TRBV7-9 and TRBJ1-5; possibly TRBD1 for D (5 bases). V dropped 1 base and J dropped 4 bases, with 11 bases sitting between them. This CDR3 is 15 amino acids long. Per the germline V gene, CDR1 is SEHNR and CDR2 is FQNEAQ (reference sequence).

This clone was seen once. The rearrangement links TRBV2 to TRBJ1-1; D is uncertain. The V gene lost 6 bases and the J gene lost 0 bases, with 8 bases spanning the gap. The length of the CDR3 is 13 residues. Germline loops: CDR1 SNHLY, CDR2 FYNNEI. Here the CDR3 reads CASSGYMNTEAFF. The CDR3 nucleotides read TGTGCCAGCAGCGGGTATATGAACACTGAAGCTTTCTTT. The complete variable domain, with remaining parts taken from reference TRBV2 and TRBJ1-1, reads EPEVTQTPSHQVTQMGQEVILRCVPISNHLYFYWYRQILGQKVEFLVSFYNNEISEKSEIFDDQFSVERPDGSNFTLKIRSTKLEDSAMYFCASSGYMNTEAFFGQGTRLTVV.

V is TRBV5-6 and J is TRBJ2-7; D tentatively fits TRBD1 or TRBD2 (5 bases each). The CDR3 length is 14 residues. Trimming removed 2 bases from V and 2 bases from J, with 11 bases in between. From germline, CDR1 is SGHDT and CDR2 YYEEEE. CDR3 nucleotide sequence: TGTGCCAGCAGCTTCGGGACCCTCGCCTACGAGCAGTACTTC. Translation gives CASSFGTLAYEQYF. Full variable domain (missing parts from reference TRBV5-6 and TRBJ2-7): DAGVTQSPTHLIKTRGQQVTLRCSPKSGHDTVSWYQQALGQGPQFIFQYYEEEERQRGNFPDRFSGHQFPNYSSELNVNALLLGDSALYLCASSFGTLAYEQYFGPGTRLTVT.